This paragraph covers one T cell receptor (beta chain) sequence. Sequencing used immunoSEQ multiplex PCR; TCRdb keeps in-frame clones, though not all of them. This table has approximately 33,000 clones, around 88% appearing once. The data belong to a study of T cell changes during pregnancy in multiple sclerosis. Trimming pared 0 bases from V and 0 bases from J, leaving 17 bases between. Germline V gives CDR1 MNHNS, CDR2 SASEGT. The CDR3 length is 18 residues. The sequence was obtained from a female donor in good health, enrolled as a control in a pregnancy study. Sequenced here: CD4+ T cells from peripheral blood mononuclear cells, sampled in the first trimester of pregnancy. The genes are TRBV6-1 and TRBJ1-1; possibly TRBD1 for D (6 bases). The CDR3 region is CASSEAGYRVSMNTEAFF. Here the CDR3 DNA reads TGTGCCAGCAGTGAAGCGGGTTACAGGGTTTCAATGAACACTGAAGCTTTCTTT.